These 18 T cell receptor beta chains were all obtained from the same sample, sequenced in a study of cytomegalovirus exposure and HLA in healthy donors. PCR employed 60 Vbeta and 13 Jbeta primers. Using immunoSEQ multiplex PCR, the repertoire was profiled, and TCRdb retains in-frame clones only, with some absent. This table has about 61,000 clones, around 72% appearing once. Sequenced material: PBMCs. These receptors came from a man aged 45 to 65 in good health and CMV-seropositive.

The chain's CDR3 is CASIPGDRKDYEQYF. Here the CDR3 DNA reads TGTGCCAGCATACCGGGGGACAGGAAGGATTACGAGCAGTACTTC. The V and J genes are TRBV7-9 and TRBJ2-7; 8 nucleotides match TRBD1. After removal of 7 bases from V and 4 bases from J, the junction contained 12 bases not matched to a gene. This CDR3 contains 15 residues. Germline CDR1 and CDR2: SEHNR and FQNEAQ (reference sequence). The full variable domain, in which reference TRBV7-9 and TRBJ2-7 provide the parts outside the CDR3, is DTGVSQNPRHKITKRGQNVTFRCDPISEHNRLYWYRQTLGQGPEFLTYFQNEAQLEKSRLLSDRFSAERPKGSFSTLEIQRTEQGDSAMYLCASIPGDRKDYEQYFGPGTRLTVT.

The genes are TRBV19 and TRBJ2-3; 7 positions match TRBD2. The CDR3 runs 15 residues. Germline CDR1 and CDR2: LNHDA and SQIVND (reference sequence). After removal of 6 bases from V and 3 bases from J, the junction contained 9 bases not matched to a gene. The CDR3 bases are TGTGCCAGTAGACGAGCGGGGCTAGGGACAGATACGCAGTATTTT. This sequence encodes CASRRAGLGTDTQYF.

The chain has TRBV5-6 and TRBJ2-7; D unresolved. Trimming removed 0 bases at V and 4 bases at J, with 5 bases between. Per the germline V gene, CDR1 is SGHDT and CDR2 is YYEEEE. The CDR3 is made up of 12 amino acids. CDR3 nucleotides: TGTGCCAGCAGCTTGGTGAGTTACGAGCAGTACTTC. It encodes CASSLVSYEQYF.

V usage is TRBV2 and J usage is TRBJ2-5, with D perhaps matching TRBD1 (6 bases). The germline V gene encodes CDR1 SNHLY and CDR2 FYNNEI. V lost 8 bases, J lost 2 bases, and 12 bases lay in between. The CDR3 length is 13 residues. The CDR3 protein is CASGVRGQETQYF. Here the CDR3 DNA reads TGTGCCAGCGGGGTAAGGGGGCAAGAGACCCAGTACTTC.

Here the CDR3 reads CASSTVAEGPNEKLFF. In nucleotides, the CDR3 is TGTGCCAGCAGCACCGTAGCGGAGGGTCCTAATGAAAAACTGTTTTTT. The chain is built from TRBV21-1 and TRBJ1-4. TRBV21-1 is described as a pseudogene. This CDR3 region has 16 residues.

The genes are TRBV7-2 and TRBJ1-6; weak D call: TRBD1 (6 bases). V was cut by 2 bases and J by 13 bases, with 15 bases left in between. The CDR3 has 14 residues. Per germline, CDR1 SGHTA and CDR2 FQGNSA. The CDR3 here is CASSLYREGSPLHF. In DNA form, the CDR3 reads TGTGCCAGCAGCTTATACAGGGAAGGGTCCCCCCTCCACTTT.

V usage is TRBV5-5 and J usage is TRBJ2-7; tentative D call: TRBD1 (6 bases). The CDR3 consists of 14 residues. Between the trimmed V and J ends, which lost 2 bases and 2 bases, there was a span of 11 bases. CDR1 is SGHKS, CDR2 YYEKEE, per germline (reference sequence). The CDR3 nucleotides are TGTGCCAGCAGCTTACAGGGCGGACCCTACGAGCAGTACTTC. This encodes CASSLQGGPYEQYF.

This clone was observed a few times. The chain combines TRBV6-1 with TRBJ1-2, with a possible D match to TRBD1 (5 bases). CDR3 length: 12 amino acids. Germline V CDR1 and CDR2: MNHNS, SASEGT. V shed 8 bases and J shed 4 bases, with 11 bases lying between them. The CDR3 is CASGRGPYGYTF. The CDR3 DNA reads TGTGCCAGCGGGAGGGGACCCTATGGCTACACCTTC.

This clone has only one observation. CDR3 loop: CASQPGVSGRGEQYF. As DNA, the CDR3 is TGCGCCAGTCAGCCGGGGGTTAGCGGGAGGGGCGAGCAGTACTTC. The J gene is TRBJ2-7, the V gene TRBV5-1, with TRBD2 identical over 11 bases. Germline CDR1 is SGHRS and CDR2 is YFSETQ. The length of the CDR3 is 15 residues. V was pared by 8 bases and J by 6 bases, with 13 bases of the junction left unmatched.

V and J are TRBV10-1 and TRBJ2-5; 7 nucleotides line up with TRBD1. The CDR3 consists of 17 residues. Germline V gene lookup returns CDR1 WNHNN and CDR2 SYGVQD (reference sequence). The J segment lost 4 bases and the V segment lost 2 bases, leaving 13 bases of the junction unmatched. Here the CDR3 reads CASSEEPRTGQRETQYF. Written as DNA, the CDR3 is TGCGCCAGCAGTGAGGAGCCCAGGACAGGTCAACGAGAGACCCAGTACTTC.

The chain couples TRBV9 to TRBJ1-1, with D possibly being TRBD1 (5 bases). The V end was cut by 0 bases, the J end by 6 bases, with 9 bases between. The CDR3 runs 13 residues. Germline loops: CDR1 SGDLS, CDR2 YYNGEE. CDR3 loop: CASSVGGDSEAFF. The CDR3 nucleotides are TGTGCCAGCAGCGTAGGGGGGGACTCTGAAGCTTTCTTT.

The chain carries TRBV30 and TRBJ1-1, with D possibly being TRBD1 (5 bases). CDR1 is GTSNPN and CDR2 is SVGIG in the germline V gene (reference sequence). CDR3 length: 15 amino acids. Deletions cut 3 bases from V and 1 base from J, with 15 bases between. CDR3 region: CAWRPPGLRNTEAFF. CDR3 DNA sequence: TGTGCCTGGAGACCCCCGGGACTGCGGAACACTGAAGCTTTCTTT.

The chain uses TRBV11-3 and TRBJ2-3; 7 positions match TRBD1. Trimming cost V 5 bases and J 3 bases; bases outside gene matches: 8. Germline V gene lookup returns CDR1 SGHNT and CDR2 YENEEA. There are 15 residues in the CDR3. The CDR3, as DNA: TGTGCCAGCAGCCGAGGGGGCAAGGTGACAGATACGCAGTATTTT. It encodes CASSRGGKVTDTQYF.

This CDR3 is CAWRIPGGKTEAFF. The CDR3 bases are TGTGCCTGGCGTATTCCAGGGGGGAAAACTGAAGCTTTCTTT. The V call is TRBV30, the J call TRBJ1-1, with 7 positions matching TRBD1. This CDR3 is 14 amino acids long. Trimming took 5 bases from V and 5 from J; bases not matched to a gene: 11. Germline V gives CDR1 GTSNPN, CDR2 SVGIG (reference sequence).

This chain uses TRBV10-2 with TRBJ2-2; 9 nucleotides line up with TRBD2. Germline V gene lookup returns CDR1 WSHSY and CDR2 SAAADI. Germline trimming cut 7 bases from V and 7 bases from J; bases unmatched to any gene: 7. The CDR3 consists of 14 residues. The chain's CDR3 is CASIASGTDGELFF. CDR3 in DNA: TGCGCCAGCATCGCTAGCGGGACCGACGGGGAGCTGTTTTTT.

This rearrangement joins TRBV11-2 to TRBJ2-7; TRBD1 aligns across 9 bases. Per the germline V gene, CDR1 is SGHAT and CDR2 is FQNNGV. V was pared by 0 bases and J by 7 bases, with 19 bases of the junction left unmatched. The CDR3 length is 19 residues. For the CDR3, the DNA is TGTGCCAGCAGCTTAGATCGGTTCGTCATATTACAGGGGGCGCGGGAGCAGTACTTC. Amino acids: CASSLDRFVILQGAREQYF.

In nucleotides, the CDR3 is TGCGCCAGCAGGACTAGCGGGAGGGCCTCGGAAACCGGGGAGCTGTTTTTT. It translates to CASRTSGRASETGELFF. The J gene is TRBJ2-2, the V gene TRBV10-2, with 14 positions matching TRBD2. The CDR3 has 17 amino acids. Losses at the gene ends were 6 bases for V and 5 bases for J; bases not matched to a gene: 8. CDR1 is WSHSY and CDR2 is SAAADI in the germline V gene.

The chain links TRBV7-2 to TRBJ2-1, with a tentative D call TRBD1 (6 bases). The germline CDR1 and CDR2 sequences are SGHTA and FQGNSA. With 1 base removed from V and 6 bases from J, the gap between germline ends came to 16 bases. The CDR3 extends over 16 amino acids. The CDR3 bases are TGTGCCAGCAGCTTAGGTTGGCGAGGGACACCCAATGAGCAGTTCTTC. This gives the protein CASSLGWRGTPNEQFF.